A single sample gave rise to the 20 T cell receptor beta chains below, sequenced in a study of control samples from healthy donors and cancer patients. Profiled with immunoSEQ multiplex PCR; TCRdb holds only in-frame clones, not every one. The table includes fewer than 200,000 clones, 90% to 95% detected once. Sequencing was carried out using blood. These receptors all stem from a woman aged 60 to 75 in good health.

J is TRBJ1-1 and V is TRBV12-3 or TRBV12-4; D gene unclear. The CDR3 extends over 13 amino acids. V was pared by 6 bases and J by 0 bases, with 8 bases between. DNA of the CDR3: TGTGCCAGCAGCTTACGGCTGAACACTGAAGCTTTCTTT. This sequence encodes CASSLRLNTEAFF.

This CDR3 is CASSDSGATNEKLFF. The CDR3 bases are TGTGCCAGCAGTGATTCGGGGGCAACTAATGAAAAACTGTTTTTT. This rearrangement joins TRBV25-1 to TRBJ1-4, with D possibly TRBD1 on 5 matching bases. CDR3 length equals 15 residues. With 3 bases removed from V and 0 bases from J, the gap between germline ends came to 8 bases. Germline CDR1 and CDR2: MGHDK and SYGVNS.

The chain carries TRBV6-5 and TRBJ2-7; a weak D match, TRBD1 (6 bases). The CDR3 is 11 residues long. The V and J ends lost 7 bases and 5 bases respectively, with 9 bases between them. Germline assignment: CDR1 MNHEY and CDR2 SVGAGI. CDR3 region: CASTQGNEQYF. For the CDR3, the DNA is TGTGCCAGCACACAGGGTAACGAGCAGTACTTC.

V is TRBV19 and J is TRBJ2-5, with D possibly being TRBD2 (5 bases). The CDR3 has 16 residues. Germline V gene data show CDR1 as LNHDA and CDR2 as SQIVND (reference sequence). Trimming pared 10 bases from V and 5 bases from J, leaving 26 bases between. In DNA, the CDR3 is TGTGCCACCGCTATTGAGACTATGGGTGCGAGGGAGACCCAGTACTTC. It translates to CATAIETMGARETQYF. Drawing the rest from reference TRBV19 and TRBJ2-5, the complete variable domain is DGGITQSPKYLFRKEGQNVTLSCEQNLNHDAMYWYRQDPGQGLRLIYYSQIVNDFQKGDIAEGYSVSREKKESFPLTVTSAQKNPTAFYLCATAIETMGARETQYFGPGTRLLVL.

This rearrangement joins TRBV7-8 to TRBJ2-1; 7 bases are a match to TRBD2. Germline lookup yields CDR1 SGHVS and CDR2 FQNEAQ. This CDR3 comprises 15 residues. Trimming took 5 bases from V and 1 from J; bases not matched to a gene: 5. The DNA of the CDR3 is TGTGCCAGCAGCCCGGGGCGGGGGTCCTACAATGAGCAGTTCTTC. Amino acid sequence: CASSPGRGSYNEQFF.

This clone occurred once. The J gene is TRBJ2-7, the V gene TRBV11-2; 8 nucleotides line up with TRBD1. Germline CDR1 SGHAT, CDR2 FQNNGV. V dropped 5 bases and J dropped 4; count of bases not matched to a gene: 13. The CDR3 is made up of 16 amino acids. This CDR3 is CASSLGRGRGLYEQYF. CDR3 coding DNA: TGTGCCAGCAGCCTGGGCCGGGGCAGGGGGCTGTACGAGCAGTACTTC.

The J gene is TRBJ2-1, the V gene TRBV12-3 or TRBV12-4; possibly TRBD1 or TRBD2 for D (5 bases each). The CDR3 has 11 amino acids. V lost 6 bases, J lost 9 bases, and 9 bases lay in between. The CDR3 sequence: CASSLRGEQFF. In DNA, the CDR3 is TGTGCCAGCAGCCTGAGGGGTGAGCAGTTCTTC.

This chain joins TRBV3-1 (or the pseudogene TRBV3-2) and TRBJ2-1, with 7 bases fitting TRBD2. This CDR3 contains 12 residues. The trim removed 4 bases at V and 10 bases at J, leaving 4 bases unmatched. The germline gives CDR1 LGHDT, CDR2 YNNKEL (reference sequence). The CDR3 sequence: CASSRTSIEQFF. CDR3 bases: TGTGCCAGCAGCCGGACTAGTATCGAGCAGTTCTTC.

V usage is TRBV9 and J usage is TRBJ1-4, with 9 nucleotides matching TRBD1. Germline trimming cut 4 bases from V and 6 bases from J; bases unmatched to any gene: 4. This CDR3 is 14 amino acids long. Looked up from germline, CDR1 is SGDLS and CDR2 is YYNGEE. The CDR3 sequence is CASSKRQGDEKLFF. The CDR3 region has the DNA TGTGCCAGCAGCAAGAGACAGGGGGATGAAAAACTGTTTTTT.

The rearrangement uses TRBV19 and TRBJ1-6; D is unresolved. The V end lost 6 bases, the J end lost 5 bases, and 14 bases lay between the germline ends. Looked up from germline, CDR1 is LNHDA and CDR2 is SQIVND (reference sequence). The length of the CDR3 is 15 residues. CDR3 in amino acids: CASSSGEMDNSPLHF. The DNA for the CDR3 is TGTGCCAGTAGCTCGGGCGAGATGGATAATTCACCCCTCCACTTT.

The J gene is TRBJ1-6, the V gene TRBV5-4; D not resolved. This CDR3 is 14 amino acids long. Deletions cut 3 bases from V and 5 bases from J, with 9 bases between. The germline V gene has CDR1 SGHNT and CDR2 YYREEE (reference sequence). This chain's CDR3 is CASSSQKDNSPLHF. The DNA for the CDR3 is TGTGCCAGCAGCTCCCAGAAAGATAATTCACCCCTCCACTTT.

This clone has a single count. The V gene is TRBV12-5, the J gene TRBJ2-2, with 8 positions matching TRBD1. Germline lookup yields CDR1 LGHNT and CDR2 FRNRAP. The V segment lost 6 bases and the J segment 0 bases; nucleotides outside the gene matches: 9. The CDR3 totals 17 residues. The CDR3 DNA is TGTGCTAGTGGCGGACAGGGACGAGGGGCGAACACCGGGGAGCTGTTTTTT. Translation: CASGGQGRGANTGELFF.

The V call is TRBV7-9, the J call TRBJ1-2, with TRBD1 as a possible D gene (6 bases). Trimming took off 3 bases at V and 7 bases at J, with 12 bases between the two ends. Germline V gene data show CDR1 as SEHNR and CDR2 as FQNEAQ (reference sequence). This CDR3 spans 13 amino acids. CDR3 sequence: CASSLTTGLGYTF. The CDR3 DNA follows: TGTGCCAGCAGCTTGACAACAGGGCTTGGCTACACCTTC.

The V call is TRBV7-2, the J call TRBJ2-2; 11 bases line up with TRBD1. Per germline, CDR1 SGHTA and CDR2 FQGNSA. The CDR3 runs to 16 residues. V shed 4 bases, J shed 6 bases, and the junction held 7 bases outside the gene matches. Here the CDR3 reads CASSYWTGGGPGELFF. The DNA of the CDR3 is TGTGCCAGCAGCTACTGGACAGGGGGCGGTCCCGGGGAGCTGTTTTTT.

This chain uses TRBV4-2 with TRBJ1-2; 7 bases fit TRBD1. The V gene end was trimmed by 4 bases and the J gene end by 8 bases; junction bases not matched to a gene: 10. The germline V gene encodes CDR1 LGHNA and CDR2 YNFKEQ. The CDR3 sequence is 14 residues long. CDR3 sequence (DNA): TGTGCCAGCAGCCGGGGGGACGGGACAGAGGGCTACACCTTC. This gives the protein CASSRGDGTEGYTF.

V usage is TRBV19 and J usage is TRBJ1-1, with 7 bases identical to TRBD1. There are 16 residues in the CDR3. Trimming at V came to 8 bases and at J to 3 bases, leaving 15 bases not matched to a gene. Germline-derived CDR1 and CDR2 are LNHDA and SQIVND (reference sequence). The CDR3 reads CASEDRKLARDTEAFF. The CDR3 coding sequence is TGTGCCAGTGAGGACAGGAAACTCGCGAGGGACACTGAAGCTTTCTTT.

The CDR3 is CASSASANYGYTF. For the CDR3, the DNA is TGTGCCAGCAGTGCGTCAGCTAACTATGGCTACACCTTC. The J gene is TRBJ1-2, the V gene TRBV2, with D hard to call. Germline CDR1 is SNHLY and CDR2 is FYNNEI. This CDR3 contains 13 residues. Trimming took 4 bases from V and 0 from J, leaving 6 bases between them.

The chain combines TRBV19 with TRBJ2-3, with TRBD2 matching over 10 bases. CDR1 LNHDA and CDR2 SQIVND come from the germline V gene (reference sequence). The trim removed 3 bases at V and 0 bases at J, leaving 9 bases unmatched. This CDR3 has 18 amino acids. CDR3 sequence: CASSIRASGGSSTDTQYF. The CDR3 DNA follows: TGTGCCAGTAGTATTCGCGCTAGCGGGGGCTCTAGCACAGATACGCAGTATTTT.

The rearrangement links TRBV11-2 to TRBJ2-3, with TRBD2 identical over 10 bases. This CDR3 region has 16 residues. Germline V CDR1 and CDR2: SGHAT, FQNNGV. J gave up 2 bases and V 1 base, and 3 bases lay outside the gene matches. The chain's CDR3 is CASSLVAGGVTDTQYF. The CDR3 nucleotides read TGTGCCAGCAGCTTAGTAGCGGGGGGAGTCACAGATACGCAGTATTTT.

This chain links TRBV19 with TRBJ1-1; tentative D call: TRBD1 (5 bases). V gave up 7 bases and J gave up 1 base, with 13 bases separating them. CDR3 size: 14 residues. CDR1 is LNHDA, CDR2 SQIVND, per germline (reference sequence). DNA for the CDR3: TGTGCCAGTACGGGAGGGGAGGAGAACACTGAAGCTTTCTTT. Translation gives CASTGGEENTEAFF.